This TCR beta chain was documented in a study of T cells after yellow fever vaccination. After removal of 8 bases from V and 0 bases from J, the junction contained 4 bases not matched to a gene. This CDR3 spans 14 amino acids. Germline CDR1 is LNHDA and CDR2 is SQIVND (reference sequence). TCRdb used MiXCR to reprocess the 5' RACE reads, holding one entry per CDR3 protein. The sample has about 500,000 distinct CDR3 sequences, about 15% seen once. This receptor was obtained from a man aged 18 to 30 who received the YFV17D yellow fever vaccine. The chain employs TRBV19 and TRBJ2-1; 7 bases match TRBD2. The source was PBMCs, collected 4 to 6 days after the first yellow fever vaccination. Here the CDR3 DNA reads TGTGCCAGTTCCCGGACTAGCTCCTACAATGAGCAGTTCTTC. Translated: CASSRTSSYNEQFF.